What follows are 19 T cell receptor beta chains derived from one specimen sequenced in a study of blood T cell repertoires in COVID-19. TCRdb's copy holds only in-frame clones and misses some; the assay was immunoSEQ multiplex PCR. The sample contains about 200,000 clones, roughly four fifths of which appear only once. The sample taken for sequencing was PBMCs or T cells enriched from blood (not recorded which). The source is a man aged 35 to 55 who had recovered from COVID-19.

The V and J genes are TRBV27 and TRBJ2-1; the match to TRBD2 covers 8 bases. The V gene end was trimmed by 1 base and the J gene end by 6 bases; junction bases not matched to a gene: 8. CDR3 length: 16 amino acids. Germline lookup yields CDR1 MNHEY and CDR2 SMNVEV (reference sequence). The CDR3 sequence is CASSLLASGWSNEQFF. DNA of the CDR3: TGTGCCAGCAGTTTATTGGCTAGCGGGTGGTCCAATGAGCAGTTCTTC.

The chain uses TRBV5-4 and TRBJ2-4; 8 bases agree with TRBD1. The CDR3 is 16 residues long. Germline values: CDR1 SGHNT, CDR2 YYREEE (reference sequence). The trim removed 4 bases at V and 8 bases at J, leaving 14 bases unmatched. CDR3: CASSGDRTGMDDIQYF. In nucleotides, the CDR3 is TGTGCCAGCAGCGGTGATCGGACAGGGATGGATGACATTCAGTACTTC.

This chain connects TRBV28 to TRBJ1-1, with a tentative D call TRBD1 (6 bases). CDR3 length: 15 residues. Germline lookup yields CDR1 MDHEN and CDR2 SYDVKM. Between the trimmed V and J ends, which lost 1 base and 6 bases, there was a span of 15 bases. CDR3 in amino acids: CASSLYRGARPEAFF. CDR3 in DNA: TGTGCCAGCAGTTTATATCGGGGGGCTCGGCCTGAAGCTTTCTTT.

The CDR3 loop reads CASSQGLAGGSYNEQFF. CDR3 nucleotides: TGTGCCAGCAGCCAGGGACTAGCGGGAGGGTCCTACAATGAGCAGTTCTTC. This sequence joins TRBV14 and TRBJ2-1; 16 bases are shared with TRBD2. The CDR3 consists of 17 residues. Germline V CDR1 and CDR2: SGHDN, FVKESK. V lost 3 bases, J lost 1 base, and 0 bases stayed unmatched.

The CDR3 DNA reads TGTGCCATCAGTGAGTCGAATGCAGGGAACACTGAAGCTTTCTTT. Its translation is CAISESNAGNTEAFF. The J gene is TRBJ1-1, the V gene TRBV10-3; no firm D call. V was clipped by 0 bases and J by 1 base, with 9 bases between them. Germline lookup yields CDR1 ENHRY and CDR2 SYGVKD. There are 15 residues in the CDR3.

In this sample, this clone turned up once. The CDR3 nucleotides are TGTGCCAGTAGTAATAGGGTTGCTAGCGGGAGAAATGAGCAGTTCTTC. Encoded protein: CASSNRVASGRNEQFF. The chain links TRBV19 to TRBJ2-1; 10 bases map to TRBD2. V gave up 4 bases and J gave up 7 bases; unmatched junction bases: 10. Germline V lookup: CDR1 LNHDA, CDR2 SQIVND (reference sequence). The CDR3 extends over 16 amino acids. The variable domain in full, completed from reference TRBV19 and TRBJ2-1, reads DGGITQSPKYLFRKEGQNVTLSCEQNLNHDAMYWYRQDPGQGLRLIYYSQIVNDFQKGDIAEGYSVSREKKESFPLTVTSAQKNPTAFYLCASSNRVASGRNEQFFGPGTRLTVL.

V usage is TRBV7-2 and J usage is TRBJ2-7; the match to TRBD2 covers 8 bases. CDR1 and CDR2 (germline): SGHTA, FQGNSA. V dropped 5 bases and J dropped 0; count of bases not matched to a gene: 9. This CDR3 has 16 amino acids. CDR3 sequence reads: CASSKDTSGSSYEQYF. Here the CDR3 DNA reads TGTGCCAGCAGCAAGGACACTAGCGGAAGCTCCTACGAGCAGTACTTC.

The V and J genes are TRBV28 and TRBJ2-7, with unresolved D. CDR1 and CDR2 from the germline V gene are MDHEN and SYDVKM. Trimming stripped 6 bases from V and 4 bases from J, with 22 bases between. CDR3 size: 16 residues. CDR3: CASRAAIRYPLYEQYF. The CDR3 DNA reads TGTGCCAGCAGAGCCGCAATCCGGTACCCGTTATACGAGCAGTACTTC.

The chain uses TRBV5-4 and TRBJ1-1; tentative D call: TRBD1 (6 bases). V dropped 4 bases and J dropped 0 bases, with 13 bases sitting between them. The CDR3 has 15 residues. Germline assignment: CDR1 SGHNT and CDR2 YYREEE (reference sequence). The CDR3 nucleotides are TGTGCCAGCAGCGAGACAGGTTACATGAACACTGAAGCTTTCTTT. The encoded protein is CASSETGYMNTEAFF.

The chain links TRBV7-9 to TRBJ2-1; possibly TRBD1 for D (6 bases). The CDR3 is 13 residues long. Germline-derived CDR1 and CDR2 are SEHNR and FQNEAQ (reference sequence). The V gene lost 8 bases and the J gene lost 3 bases, with 11 bases spanning the gap. CDR3 in DNA: TGTGCCAGCGTATCGGACAGCTACAATGAGCAGTTCTTC. It translates to CASVSDSYNEQFF.

V usage is TRBV29-1 and J usage is TRBJ1-2; 10 bases line up with TRBD1. Per the germline V gene, CDR1 is SQVTM and CDR2 is ANQGSEA. This CDR3 has 13 residues. Trimming at V came to 4 bases and at J to 8 bases, leaving 7 bases not matched to a gene. DNA of the CDR3: TGCAGCGTTGGGACAGGGGGGAGTAGAGGCTACACCTTC. This encodes CSVGTGGSRGYTF.

The chain recombines TRBV5-1 with TRBJ2-2; 8 bases map to TRBD2. The CDR3 runs to 16 residues. Looked up from germline, CDR1 is SGHRS and CDR2 is YFSETQ. V shed 0 bases, J shed 6 bases, and the junction held 7 bases outside the gene matches. The CDR3 region has the DNA TGCGCCAGCAGCTTGGGGGCGGGAGGATCCTCCGGGGAGCTGTTTTTT. Protein: CASSLGAGGSSGELFF.

This rearrangement joins TRBV28 to TRBJ1-2; possibly TRBD1 for D (5 bases). Trimming pared 3 bases from V and 6 bases from J, leaving 11 bases between. Germline CDR1 and CDR2: MDHEN and SYDVKM. The CDR3 sequence is 13 residues long. The CDR3 region has the DNA TGTGCCAGCAGTTTGAGGCAGGGCCATGGCTACACCTTC. Its translation: CASSLRQGHGYTF.

This chain links TRBV24-1 with TRBJ1-1, with D perhaps matching TRBD1 (6 bases). This CDR3 is 13 amino acids long. V lost 6 bases and J 3 bases, leaving 10 bases between the germline ends. From germline, CDR1 is KGHDR and CDR2 SFDVKD. This CDR3 reads CATSKDSYTEAFF. For the CDR3, the DNA is TGTGCCACCAGTAAGGACAGTTACACTGAAGCTTTCTTT.

V and J are TRBV6-5 and TRBJ1-1; the match to TRBD1 covers 8 bases. V shed 0 bases, J shed 10 bases, and the junction held 7 bases outside the gene matches. Germline values: CDR1 MNHEY, CDR2 SVGAGI. CDR3 length: 14 amino acids. For the CDR3, the DNA is TGTGCCAGCAGTTACTCATTTGGACAGGGAGGAGCTTTCTTT. Its translation is CASSYSFGQGGAFF.

This chain joins TRBV11-2 and TRBJ2-5, with 10 nucleotides matching TRBD2. The CDR3 runs 17 residues. Germline V gene lookup returns CDR1 SGHAT and CDR2 FQNNGV. Germline trimming cut 7 bases from V and 1 base from J; bases unmatched to any gene: 12. The CDR3 reads CASTPRLAGEFQETQYF. CDR3 bases: TGTGCCAGCACCCCCCGGCTAGCGGGAGAGTTCCAAGAGACCCAGTACTTC.

V usage is TRBV3-1 (or the pseudogene TRBV3-2) and J usage is TRBJ2-3; D is ambiguous. Germline CDR1 is LGHDT and CDR2 is YNNKEL (reference sequence). V lost 4 bases to trimming and J lost 0 bases, with 14 bases between them. The CDR3 has 16 amino acids. The CDR3 sequence is CASSPQTPSSTDTQYF. DNA for the CDR3: TGTGCCAGCAGCCCACAAACACCCTCTAGCACAGATACGCAGTATTTT.

This rearrangement joins TRBV10-3 to TRBJ1-1; a weak D match, TRBD1 (5 bases). CDR1 is ENHRY, CDR2 SYGVKD, per germline. V shed 4 bases and J shed 2 bases, with 11 bases lying between them. The CDR3 totals 14 residues. The CDR3 sequence: CAISGQGDNTEAFF. DNA of the CDR3: TGTGCCATCAGTGGCCAGGGCGATAACACTGAAGCTTTCTTT.

The rearrangement uses TRBV2 and TRBJ1-2; no clear D gene. V lost 6 bases and J lost 1, with 15 bases in between. Germline V gene lookup returns CDR1 SNHLY and CDR2 FYNNEI. The CDR3 is 15 amino acids. The chain's CDR3 is CASREESKINYGYTF. For the CDR3, the DNA is TGTGCCAGCAGAGAGGAATCCAAAATTAACTATGGCTACACCTTC. The whole variable domain, remainder taken from reference TRBV2 and TRBJ1-2, is EPEVTQTPSHQVTQMGQEVILRCVPISNHLYFYWYRQILGQKVEFLVSFYNNEISEKSEIFDDQFSVERPDGSNFTLKIRSTKLEDSAMYFCASREESKINYGYTFGSGTRLTVV.